The rows below give T cell receptor beta chains drawn from one sample of a study of cytomegalovirus exposure and HLA in healthy donors. Some clones are missing from TCRdb's copy, which holds only in-frame ones; the method was immunoSEQ multiplex PCR. This table holds under 200,000 clones, 84% found once. Sequenced input: PBMCs. The source of these receptors is a boy aged 10-17 years in good health and CMV-seronegative. CDR3s include the opening cysteine and the closing phenylalanine or tryptophan. Fields, in order: V gene, J gene, CDR3 protein.

V gene: TRBV7-8; J gene: TRBJ1-1; CDR3 protein: CASSLGGDTEAFF
V gene: TRBV6-5; J gene: TRBJ1-1; CDR3 protein: CASRNRERGTEAFF
V gene: TRBV7-8; J gene: TRBJ1-1; CDR3 protein: CASSLVGRDYEAFF
V gene: TRBV2; J gene: TRBJ2-7; CDR3 protein: CASSVDPVDYEQYF
V gene: TRBV6-5; J gene: TRBJ1-1; CDR3 protein: CASSPEAGTEAFF
V gene: TRBV6-1; J gene: TRBJ2-1; CDR3 protein: CASRPEPRGAPFF
V gene: TRBV5-1; J gene: TRBJ2-7; CDR3 protein: CASRTGTGEQYF
V gene: TRBV28; J gene: TRBJ2-7; CDR3 protein: CASSLPLMTGANYYEQYF
V gene: TRBV6-5; J gene: TRBJ2-3; CDR3 protein: CASSRAGGRSDTQYF
V gene: TRBV30; J gene: TRBJ1-1; CDR3 protein: CAWSQKAGWEAFF
V gene: TRBV27; J gene: TRBJ2-7; CDR3 protein: CASRTSGRNEQYF
V gene: TRBV5-6; J gene: TRBJ2-1; CDR3 protein: CASSLGLAGGYNEQFF
V gene: TRBV19; J gene: TRBJ1-6; CDR3 protein: CASSMDRRYYNSPLHF
V gene: TRBV5-1; J gene: TRBJ2-3; CDR3 protein: CASSTDRGQGDTQYF
V gene: TRBV5-5; J gene: TRBJ1-1; CDR3 protein: CASSLIGDRGTEAFF
V gene: TRBV30; J gene: TRBJ1-2; CDR3 protein: CAWSYSGYGYTF
V gene: TRBV6-4; J gene: TRBJ1-1; CDR3 protein: CASSAERSTEAFF
V gene: TRBV27; J gene: TRBJ2-1; CDR3 protein: CASSLISSGGRVLGDEQFF
V gene: TRBV2; J gene: TRBJ2-1; CDR3 protein: CASSEGPRNEQFF
V gene: TRBV4-3; J gene: TRBJ1-1; CDR3 protein: CASSTSGGKGTEAFF
V gene: TRBV6-5; J gene: TRBJ2-7; CDR3 protein: CASSSPGTGASYEQYF
V gene: TRBV6-5; J gene: TRBJ2-3; CDR3 protein: CVAGSSTDTQYF
V gene: TRBV27; J gene: TRBJ2-1; CDR3 protein: CASSLWGGSSYNEQFF
V gene: TRBV5-1; J gene: TRBJ2-1; CDR3 protein: CASSLGLIGTGGNEQFF
V gene: TRBV30; J gene: TRBJ2-4; CDR3 protein: CAWSRVGGTKNIQYF
V gene: TRBV7-2; J gene: TRBJ1-1; CDR3 protein: CASSLGGLTEAFF
V gene: TRBV10-3; J gene: TRBJ2-1; CDR3 protein: CAISLLAEEGYNEQFF
V gene: TRBV5-4; J gene: TRBJ2-1; CDR3 protein: CASSVPGQGIDEQFF
V gene: TRBV6-1; J gene: TRBJ1-2; CDR3 protein: CASSDSRGQGSF
V gene: TRBV2; J gene: TRBJ1-6; CDR3 protein: CARSSAGGLEGSPLHF
V gene: TRBV27; J gene: TRBJ2-1; CDR3 protein: CASSFRTGVGNEQFF
V gene: TRBV25-1; J gene: TRBJ2-1; CDR3 protein: CASSGHNDEQFF
V gene: TRBV5-1; J gene: TRBJ2-1; CDR3 protein: CASSWGEGEDEQFF
V gene: TRBV14; J gene: TRBJ2-6; CDR3 protein: CASSHLRAGSSGANVLTF
V gene: TRBV6-4; J gene: TRBJ2-1; CDR3 protein: CASSEGRGSYNEQFF
V gene: TRBV2; J gene: TRBJ2-4; CDR3 protein: CASRTGVIAKNIQYF
V gene: TRBV9; J gene: TRBJ2-5; CDR3 protein: CASSVGQADGETQYF
V gene: TRBV5-4; J gene: TRBJ2-2; CDR3 protein: CASSLKRSAGGTGELFF
V gene: TRBV14; J gene: TRBJ2-6; CDR3 protein: CASSQEGQGANVLTF
V gene: TRBV6-1; J gene: TRBJ1-2; CDR3 protein: CASSPGQSNYGYTF
V gene: TRBV5-1; J gene: TRBJ2-6; CDR3 protein: CASSLVSRSGANVLTF
V gene: TRBV5-6; J gene: TRBJ1-5; CDR3 protein: CASSFAGSNQPQHF
V gene: TRBV5-4; J gene: TRBJ2-1; CDR3 protein: CASSLVARVHEQFF
V gene: TRBV5-6; J gene: TRBJ2-3; CDR3 protein: CASSSGQGVDTQYF
V gene: TRBV5-4; J gene: TRBJ2-2; CDR3 protein: CASSERFGTSRTGELFF
V gene: TRBV5-1; J gene: TRBJ2-7; CDR3 protein: CASSLVDRVSEQYF
V gene: TRBV27; J gene: TRBJ1-6; CDR3 protein: CASSFTRGGGVTYNSPLHF
V gene: TRBV30; J gene: TRBJ1-4; CDR3 protein: CAWGDRGREKLFF
V gene: TRBV25-1; J gene: TRBJ1-2; CDR3 protein: CASSDGLSYGYTF
V gene: TRBV5-1; J gene: TRBJ1-4; CDR3 protein: CASSPRGVEEKLFF